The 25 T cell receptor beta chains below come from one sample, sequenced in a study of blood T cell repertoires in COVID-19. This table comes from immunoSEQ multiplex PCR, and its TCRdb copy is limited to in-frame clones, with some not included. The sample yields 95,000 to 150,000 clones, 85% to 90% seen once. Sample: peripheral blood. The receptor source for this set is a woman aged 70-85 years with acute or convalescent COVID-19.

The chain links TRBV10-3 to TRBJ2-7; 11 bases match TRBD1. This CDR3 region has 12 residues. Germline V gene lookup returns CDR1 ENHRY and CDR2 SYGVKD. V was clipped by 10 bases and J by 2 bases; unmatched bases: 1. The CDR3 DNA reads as TGTGCCACGGGACAGGGGGCCTACGAGCAGTACTTC. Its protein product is CATGQGAYEQYF.

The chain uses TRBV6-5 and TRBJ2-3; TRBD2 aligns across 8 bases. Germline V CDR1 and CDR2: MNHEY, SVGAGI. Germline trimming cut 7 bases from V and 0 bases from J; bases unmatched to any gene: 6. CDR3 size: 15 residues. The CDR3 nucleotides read TGTGCCAGCACGGGGGGGCCACGGAGCACAGATACGCAGTATTTT. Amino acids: CASTGGPRSTDTQYF.

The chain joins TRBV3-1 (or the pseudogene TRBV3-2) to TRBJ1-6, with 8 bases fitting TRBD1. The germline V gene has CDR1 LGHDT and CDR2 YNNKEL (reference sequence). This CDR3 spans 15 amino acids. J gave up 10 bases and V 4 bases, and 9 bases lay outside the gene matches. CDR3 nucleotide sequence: TGTGCCAGCAGCCGTTCAGGGGGCGAGGGGTCACCCCTCCACTTT. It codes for CASSRSGGEGSPLHF.

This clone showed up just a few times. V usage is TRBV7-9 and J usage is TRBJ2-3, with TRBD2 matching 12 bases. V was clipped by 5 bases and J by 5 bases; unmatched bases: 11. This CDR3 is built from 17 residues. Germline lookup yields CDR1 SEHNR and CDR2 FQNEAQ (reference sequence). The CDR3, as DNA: TGTGCCAGCAGCCCTTACGCTAGCGGGGGGGAAAGAGATACGCAGTATTTT. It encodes CASSPYASGGERDTQYF. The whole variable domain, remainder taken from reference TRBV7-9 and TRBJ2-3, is DTGVSQNPRHKITKRGQNVTFRCDPISEHNRLYWYRQTLGQGPEFLTYFQNEAQLEKSRLLSDRFSAERPKGSFSTLEIQRTEQGDSAMYLCASSPYASGGERDTQYFGPGTRLTVL.

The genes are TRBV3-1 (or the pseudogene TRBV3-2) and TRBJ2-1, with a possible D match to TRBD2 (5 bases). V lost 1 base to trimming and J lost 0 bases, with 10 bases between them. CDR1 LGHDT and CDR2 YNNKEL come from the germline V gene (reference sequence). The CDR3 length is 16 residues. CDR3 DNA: TGTGCCAGCAGCCAAGGGATAGCGAGCTCCTACAATGAGCAGTTCTTC. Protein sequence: CASSQGIASSYNEQFF.

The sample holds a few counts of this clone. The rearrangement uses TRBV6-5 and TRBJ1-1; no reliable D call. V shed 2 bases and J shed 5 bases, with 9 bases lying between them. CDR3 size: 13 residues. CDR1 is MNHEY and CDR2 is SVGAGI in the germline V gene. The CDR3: CASSYEGNTEAFF. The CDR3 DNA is TGTGCCAGCAGTTACGAGGGAAATACTGAAGCTTTCTTT.

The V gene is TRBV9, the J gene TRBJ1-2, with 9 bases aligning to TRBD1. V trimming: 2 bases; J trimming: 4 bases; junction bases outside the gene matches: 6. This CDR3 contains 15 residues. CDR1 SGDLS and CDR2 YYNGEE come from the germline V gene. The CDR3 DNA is TGTGCCAGCAGCGTGGGGACAGGGCTTGGCTATGGCTACACCTTC. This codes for CASSVGTGLGYGYTF.

CDR3 nucleotides: TGTGCCAGCAGCTTAATCGGAGATGAGCAGTTCTTC. Its protein is CASSLIGDEQFF. The genes are TRBV7-3 and TRBJ2-1; no reliable D call. The length of the CDR3 is 12 residues. Germline values: CDR1 SGHTA, CDR2 FQGTGA. Trimming shortened V by 1 base and J by 8 bases, and 6 bases separated the two germline ends.

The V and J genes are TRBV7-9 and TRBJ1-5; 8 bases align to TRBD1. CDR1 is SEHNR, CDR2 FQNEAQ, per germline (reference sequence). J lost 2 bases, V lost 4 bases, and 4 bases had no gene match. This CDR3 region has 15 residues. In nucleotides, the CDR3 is TGTGCCAGCAGCTCGTCGGACAGGGGCAATCAGCCCCAGCATTTT. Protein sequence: CASSSSDRGNQPQHF.

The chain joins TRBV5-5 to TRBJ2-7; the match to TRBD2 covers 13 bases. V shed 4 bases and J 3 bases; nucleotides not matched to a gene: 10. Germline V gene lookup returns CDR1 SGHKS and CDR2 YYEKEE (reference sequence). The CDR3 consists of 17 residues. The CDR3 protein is CASSRAGTSGDYYEQYF. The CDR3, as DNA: TGTGCCAGCAGCCGAGCCGGGACTAGCGGGGACTACTACGAGCAGTACTTC.

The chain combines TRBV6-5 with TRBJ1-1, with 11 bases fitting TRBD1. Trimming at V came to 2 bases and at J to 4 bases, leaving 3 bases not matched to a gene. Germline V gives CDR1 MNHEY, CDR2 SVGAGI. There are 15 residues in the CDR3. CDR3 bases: TGTGCCAGCAGTTACCCCGGGACAGGGGGCACTGAAGCTTTCTTT. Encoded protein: CASSYPGTGGTEAFF.

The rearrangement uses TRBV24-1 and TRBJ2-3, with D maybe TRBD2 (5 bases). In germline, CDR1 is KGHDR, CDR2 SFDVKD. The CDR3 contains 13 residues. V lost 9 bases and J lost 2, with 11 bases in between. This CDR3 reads CATGRKTTDTQYF. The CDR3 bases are TGTGCCACCGGGAGAAAAACCACAGATACGCAGTATTTT.

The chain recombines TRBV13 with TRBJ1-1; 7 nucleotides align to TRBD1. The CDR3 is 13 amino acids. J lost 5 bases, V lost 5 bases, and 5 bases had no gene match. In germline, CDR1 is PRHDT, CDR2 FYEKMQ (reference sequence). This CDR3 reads CASSLTRGTEAFF. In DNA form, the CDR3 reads TGTGCCAGCAGCCTTACCAGGGGGACTGAAGCTTTCTTT. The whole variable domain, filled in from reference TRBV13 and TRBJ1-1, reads AAGVIQSPRHLIKEKRETATLKCYPIPRHDTVYWYQQGPGQDPQFLISFYEKMQSDKGSIPDRFSAQQFSDYHSELNMSSLELGDSALYFCASSLTRGTEAFFGQGTRLTVV.

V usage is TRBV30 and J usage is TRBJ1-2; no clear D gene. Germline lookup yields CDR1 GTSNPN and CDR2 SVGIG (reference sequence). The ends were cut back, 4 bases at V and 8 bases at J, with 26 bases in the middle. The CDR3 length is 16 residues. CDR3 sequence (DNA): TGTGCCTGGACCCCCGCTGGCCTAGGGAGACTAGGGGGCTACACCTTC. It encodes CAWTPAGLGRLGGYTF.

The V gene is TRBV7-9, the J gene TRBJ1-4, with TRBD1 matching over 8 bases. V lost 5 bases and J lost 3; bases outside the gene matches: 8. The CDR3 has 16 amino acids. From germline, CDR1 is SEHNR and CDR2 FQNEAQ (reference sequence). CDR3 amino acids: CASSPGQGGSNEKLFF. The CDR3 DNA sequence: TGTGCCAGCAGCCCCGGACAGGGAGGCTCTAATGAAAAACTGTTTTTT.

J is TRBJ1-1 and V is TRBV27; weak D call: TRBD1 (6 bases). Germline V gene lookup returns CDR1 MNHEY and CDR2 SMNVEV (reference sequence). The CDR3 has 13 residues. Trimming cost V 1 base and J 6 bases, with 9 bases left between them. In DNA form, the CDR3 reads TGTGCCAGCAGTTTATGGGGGGGCCCTGAAGCTTTCTTT. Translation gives CASSLWGGPEAFF.

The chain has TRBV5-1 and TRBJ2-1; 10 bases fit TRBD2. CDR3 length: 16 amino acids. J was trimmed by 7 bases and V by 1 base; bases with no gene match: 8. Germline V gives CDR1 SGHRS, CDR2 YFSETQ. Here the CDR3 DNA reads TGCGCCAGCAGCTTGCCCTCAGCGGGGGGGCTGAATGAGCAGTTCTTC. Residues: CASSLPSAGGLNEQFF.

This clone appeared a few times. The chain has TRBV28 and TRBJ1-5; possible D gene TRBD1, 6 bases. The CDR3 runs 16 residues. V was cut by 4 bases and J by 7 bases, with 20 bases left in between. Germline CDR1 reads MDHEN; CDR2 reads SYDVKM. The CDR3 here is CASSWGEGGFGQPQHF. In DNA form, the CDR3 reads TGTGCCAGCAGTTGGGGCGAGGGGGGGTTTGGGCAGCCCCAGCATTTT.

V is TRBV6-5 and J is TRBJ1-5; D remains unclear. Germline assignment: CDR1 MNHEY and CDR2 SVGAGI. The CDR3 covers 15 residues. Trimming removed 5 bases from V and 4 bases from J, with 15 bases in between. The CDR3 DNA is TGTGCCAGCAGTCCTGTAAGTTGGGAGAATCAGCCCCAGCATTTT. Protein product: CASSPVSWENQPQHF.

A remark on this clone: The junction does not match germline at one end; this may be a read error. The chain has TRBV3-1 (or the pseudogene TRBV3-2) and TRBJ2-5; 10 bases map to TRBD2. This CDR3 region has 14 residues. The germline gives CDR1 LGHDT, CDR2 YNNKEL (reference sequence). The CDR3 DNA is TGTGCCTGCAGAGAGCGGGGGGGCGGGCAGACCCAGTACTTC. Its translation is CACRERGGGQTQYF.

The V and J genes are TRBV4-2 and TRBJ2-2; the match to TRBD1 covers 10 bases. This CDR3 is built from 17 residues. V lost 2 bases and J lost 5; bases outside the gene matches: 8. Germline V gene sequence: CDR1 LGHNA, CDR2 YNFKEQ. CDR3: CASSQLGQGGRTGELFF. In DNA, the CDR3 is TGTGCCAGCAGCCAACTCGGACAGGGGGGAAGAACCGGGGAGCTGTTTTTT.

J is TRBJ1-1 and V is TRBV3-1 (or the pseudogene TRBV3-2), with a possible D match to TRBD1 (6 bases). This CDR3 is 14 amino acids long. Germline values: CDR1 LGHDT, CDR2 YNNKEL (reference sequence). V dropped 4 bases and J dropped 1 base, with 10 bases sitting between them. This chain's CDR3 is CASSPWTENTEAFF. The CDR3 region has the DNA TGTGCCAGCAGCCCGTGGACAGAGAACACTGAAGCTTTCTTT.

CDR3 sequence: CASSPRGHGANVLTF. In DNA form, the CDR3 reads TGTGCCAGCAGTCCCAGGGGGCACGGGGCCAACGTCCTGACTTTC. This chain uses TRBV27 with TRBJ2-6; 8 bases agree with TRBD1. Germline V gene lookup returns CDR1 MNHEY and CDR2 SMNVEV (reference sequence). The CDR3 runs 15 residues. Unmatched junction bases numbered 4, after V lost 5 bases and J lost 4 bases.

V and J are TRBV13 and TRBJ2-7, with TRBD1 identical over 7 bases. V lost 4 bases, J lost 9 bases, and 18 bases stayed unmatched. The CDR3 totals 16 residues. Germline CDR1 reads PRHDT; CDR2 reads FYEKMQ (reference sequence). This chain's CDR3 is CASSSQGVLGSTGQYF. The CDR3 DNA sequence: TGTGCCAGCAGCTCCCAGGGGGTTTTGGGTTCGACGGGGCAGTACTTC.

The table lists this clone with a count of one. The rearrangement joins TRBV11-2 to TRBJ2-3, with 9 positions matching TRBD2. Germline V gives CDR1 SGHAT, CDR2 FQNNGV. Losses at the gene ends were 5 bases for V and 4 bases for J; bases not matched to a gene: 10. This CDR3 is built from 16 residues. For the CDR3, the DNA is TGTGCCAGCAGCCCAGTGCAGCGGGGGGTATCAGATACGCAGTATTTT. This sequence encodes CASSPVQRGVSDTQYF.